The present T cell receptor (beta chain) was sequenced within a study of blood T cell repertoires in COVID-19. Study context: The study drew acute and convalescent COVID-19 samples from the United States, Italy and Spain. Sample material is recorded as cDNA or gDNA derived from T cells, B-cell-depleted T cells, or PBMCs.

Germline-derived CDR1 and CDR2 are LNHDA and SQIVND (reference sequence). The CDR3 consists of 17 residues. Trimming at V came to 1 base and at J to 0 bases, leaving 4 bases not matched to a gene. In the original workflow: Reference gene primer amplification yielded estimated nucleated cell counts. The data were produced by immunoSEQ multiplex PCR, yet TCRdb's version contains in-frame clones alone and is incomplete. D and trimming were read from the DNA, whereas the V and J calls and clone size are those reported in that table. The repertoire holds fewer than 200,000 clones, with 76% as singletons. The sequenced sample was peripheral blood. The chain employs TRBV19 and TRBJ1-4; 8 bases are a match to TRBD1. This receptor was identified in a woman in her forties or fifties with active or convalescent COVID-19. The CDR3 spells CASSIGTGPTTNEKLFF. The CDR3 DNA sequence: TGTGCCAGTAGTATAGGGACAGGGCCGACAACTAATGAAAAACTGTTTTTT.